The 28 T cell receptor beta chains in this list originate from one sample, sequenced in a study of CD8+CD57+ T cells in acquired aplastic anemia. TCR beta VDJ and CDR3 were profiled, and genomic DNA was the template. TCRdb re-analysed the reads in MiXCR, keeping a single row per CDR3 protein. The sample lists roughly 170,000 distinct CDR3 sequences, less than 50% seen once, with roughly 13% in the top ten. CD8+CD57+ cell expansion had been shown by flow cytometry in patients chosen for sequencing. The sequenced material came from sorted CD4+, CD8+, or CD8+CD57+ T cells (not recorded which) from PBMCs. Receptors were obtained from a human donor with aplastic anemia.

The chain carries TRBV2 and TRBJ2-1, with a weak D call TRBD2 (6 bases). This CDR3 has 10 residues. The germline gives CDR1 SNHLY, CDR2 FYNNEI. V lost 8 bases and J 8 bases, leaving 7 bases between the germline ends. The CDR3 loop reads CASGGYEQFF. The CDR3, as DNA: TGTGCCAGCGGGGGGTATGAGCAGTTCTTC.

This clonotype was detected ten times or more. The chain couples TRBV7-9 to TRBJ1-3; no firm D call. The CDR3 has 16 amino acids. The V end was cut by 1 base, the J end by 0 bases, with 10 bases between. Germline CDR1 SEHNR, CDR2 FQNEAQ (reference sequence). The CDR3: CASSLEGISSGNTIYF. CDR3 nucleotides: TGTGCCAGCAGCTTAGAGGGCATTAGCTCTGGAAACACCATATATTTT.

This clonotype was counted many times. The V gene is TRBV19, the J gene TRBJ2-1; D ambiguous. The CDR3 totals 16 residues. CDR1 is LNHDA, CDR2 SQIVND, per germline (reference sequence). The V and J ends lost 2 bases and 7 bases respectively, with 18 bases between them. CDR3 protein: CASSIKLGYGGNEQFF. DNA of the CDR3: TGTGCCAGTAGTATAAAATTGGGGTACGGCGGAAATGAGCAGTTCTTC. Variable domain in full (rest from reference TRBV19 and TRBJ2-1): DGGITQSPKYLFRKEGQNVTLSCEQNLNHDAMYWYRQDPGQGLRLIYYSQIVNDFQKGDIAEGYSVSREKKESFPLTVTSAQKNPTAFYLCASSIKLGYGGNEQFFGPGTRLTVL.

This rearrangement joins TRBV20-1 to TRBJ1-1; D is uncertain. The CDR3 extends over 12 amino acids. Germline loops: CDR1 DFQATT, CDR2 SNEGSKA (reference sequence). The V end was cut by 3 bases, the J end by 1 base, with 6 bases between. The CDR3 DNA reads as TGCAGTGCTAGCGTGGGGAACACTGAAGCTTTCTTT. Amino acids: CSASVGNTEAFF.

This chain uses TRBV5-1 with TRBJ2-3; D is perhaps TRBD2 (5 bases). V was cut by 5 bases and J by 0 bases, with 10 bases left in between. Looked up from germline, CDR1 is SGHRS and CDR2 is YFSETQ. This CDR3 has 14 residues. CDR3 sequence: CASSSRGSTDTQYF. The CDR3 nucleotides read TGCGCCAGCAGTTCCCGGGGTAGCACAGATACGCAGTATTTT.

The chain is built from TRBV5-1 and TRBJ2-3, with D possibly TRBD2 on 6 matching bases. This CDR3 contains 16 residues. Trimming pared 4 bases from V and 2 bases from J, leaving 17 bases between. Germline V CDR1 and CDR2: SGHRS, YFSETQ. The CDR3 loop is CASSPSEFSYTDTQYF. Here the CDR3 DNA reads TGCGCCAGCAGCCCTAGCGAATTTTCCTACACAGATACGCAGTATTTT. Drawing the rest from reference TRBV5-1 and TRBJ2-3, the complete variable domain is KAGVTQTPRYLIKTRGQQVTLSCSPISGHRSVSWYQQTPGQGLQFLFEYFSETQRNKGNFPGRFSGRQFSNSRSEMNVSTLELGDSALYLCASSPSEFSYTDTQYFGPGTRLTVL.

This clonotype was seen only a few times. The chain employs TRBV24-1 and TRBJ1-2; D ambiguous. This CDR3 comprises 11 residues. Looked up from germline, CDR1 is KGHDR and CDR2 is SFDVKD. V was trimmed by 4 bases and J by 6 bases, leaving 5 bases between them. The CDR3 here is CATSDRDGYTF. CDR3 DNA: TGTGCCACCAGTGACAGAGATGGCTACACCTTC.

This clonotype was seen repeatedly, ten times or more. V gene TRBV7-6 combines with J gene TRBJ1-6; the match to TRBD1 covers 7 bases. The CDR3 covers 18 residues. Trimming removed 5 bases from V and 4 bases from J; junction bases left unmatched: 14. The germline V gene encodes CDR1 SGHVS and CDR2 FNYEAQ. The CDR3 sequence is CASSLNPGQPTYNSPLHF. For the CDR3, the DNA is TGTGCCAGCAGCCTTAATCCGGGACAGCCTACTTATAATTCACCCCTCCACTTT.

This clonotype was seen at least ten times. The V gene is TRBV19, the J gene TRBJ1-6; no definite D call. Germline lookup yields CDR1 LNHDA and CDR2 SQIVND (reference sequence). V was clipped by 10 bases and J by 0 bases, with 16 bases between them. The CDR3 runs to 16 residues. CDR3 coding DNA: TGTGCCACCTCCGGACGGACGAGCTCCTATAATTCACCCCTCCACTTT. Its translation is CATSGRTSSYNSPLHF.

This clonotype has ten or more counts. The chain couples TRBV10-3 to TRBJ2-3, with TRBD1 matching over 8 bases. This CDR3 has 18 residues. V shed 2 bases and J 0 bases; nucleotides not matched to a gene: 10. The V gene's germline CDR1 is ENHRY and CDR2 SYGVKD. The CDR3 coding sequence is TGTGCCATCAGTGAGAGACCCCTAGGGGACAGGAGCACAGATACGCAGTATTTT. It encodes CAISERPLGDRSTDTQYF.

The J gene is TRBJ2-5, the V gene TRBV6-2 or TRBV6-3; D is possibly TRBD1 or TRBD2 (5 bases each). This CDR3 has 15 residues. V gave up 2 bases and J gave up 5 bases, with 15 bases separating them. CDR1 and CDR2 (germline): MNHEY, SVGEGT. Written as DNA, the CDR3 is TGTGCCAGCAGTTACGGGACCCACGGGGTGGAGACCCAGTACTTC. This sequence encodes CASSYGTHGVETQYF.

This clonotype was recorded many times. V gene TRBV6-5 combines with J gene TRBJ2-5, with D perhaps being TRBD1 or TRBD2 (5 bases each). Per the germline V gene, CDR1 is MNHEY and CDR2 is SVGAGI. Trimming stripped 6 bases from V and 4 bases from J, with 12 bases between. The CDR3 has 13 amino acids. The DNA for the CDR3 is TGTGCCAGCAGGATGGGGGTTGGAGAGACCCAGTACTTC. This gives the protein CASRMGVGETQYF.

The chain uses TRBV6-1 and TRBJ2-1; TRBD1 aligns across 8 bases. Per germline, CDR1 MNHNS and CDR2 SASEGT. There are 14 residues in the CDR3. V was pared by 7 bases and J by 4 bases, with 6 bases of the junction left unmatched. CDR3 sequence reads: CASMLRTGYNEQFF. CDR3 nucleotides: TGTGCCAGCATGCTAAGGACAGGGTACAATGAGCAGTTCTTC.

This chain joins TRBV19 and TRBJ2-5; 7 nucleotides align to TRBD1. This CDR3 is 14 amino acids long. V was pared by 6 bases and J by 4 bases, with 8 bases of the junction left unmatched. Germline loops: CDR1 LNHDA, CDR2 SQIVND (reference sequence). The CDR3 DNA sequence: TGTGCCAGTAGGGACGGGACAGCAACAGAGACCCAGTACTTC. Protein sequence: CASRDGTATETQYF.

Details on this clonotype: One junction end disagrees with the germline gene, perhaps due to a read error. V usage is TRBV10-3 and J usage is TRBJ2-1; D gene uncertain. The CDR3 covers 15 residues. The germline gives CDR1 ENHRY, CDR2 SYGVKD. The CDR3 DNA reads TGTGCCATCTGTGACTCGGGTGGGCCCTACAATGAGCAGTTCTTC. It encodes CAICDSGGPYNEQFF.

This clonotype was seen a handful of times. V and J are TRBV12-3 or TRBV12-4 and TRBJ1-5; D is unresolved. V was shortened by 4 bases and J by 4 bases, with 14 bases between the two germline ends. CDR3 size: 15 residues. CDR3 in DNA: TGTGCCAGCAGTTCGGGCCTTTCCCGGAATCAGCCCCAGCATTTT. Translating it yields CASSSGLSRNQPQHF.

Concerning this clonotype itself: A junction boundary mismatches the germline segment, possibly from a read error. The J gene is TRBJ2-7, the V gene TRBV7-3, with unresolved D. The CDR3 runs to 11 residues. Germline lookup yields CDR1 SGHTA and CDR2 FQGTGA. CDR3 nucleotides: TGTGCTAGCAGCTTTCCCCCCGAGCAGTACTTC. Its protein product is CASSFPPEQYF.

This clonotype was observed many times. This sequence joins TRBV30 and TRBJ2-5, with D possibly TRBD2 on 5 matching bases. The CDR3 spans 13 residues. V lost 2 bases and J lost 4, with 11 bases in between. Germline V gene lookup returns CDR1 GTSNPN and CDR2 SVGIG (reference sequence). In DNA, the CDR3 is TGTGCCTGGAGTTTAGGGAGCGCAGAGACCCAGTACTTC. This codes for CAWSLGSAETQYF.

This chain connects TRBV10-2 to TRBJ1-1; D is undetermined. The CDR3 is 14 amino acids. Germline CDR1 WSHSY, CDR2 SAAADI. Trimming cost V 6 bases and J 2 bases, with 13 bases left between them. CDR3 in DNA: TGCGCCAGCAGCCCTCCAGACGGAAACACTGAAGCTTTCTTT. Protein: CASSPPDGNTEAFF.

The genes are TRBV15 and TRBJ1-1; tentatively, D is TRBD1 (5 bases). CDR3 length: 15 residues. Deletions cut 0 bases from V and 4 bases from J, with 12 bases between. Germline values: CDR1 LNHNV, CDR2 YYDKDF (reference sequence). The chain's CDR3 is CATSRDTAGGTEAFF. The CDR3 DNA is TGTGCCACCAGCAGAGATACGGCTGGGGGCACTGAAGCTTTCTTT. Drawing the rest from reference TRBV15 and TRBJ1-1, the complete variable domain is DAMVIQNPRYQVTQFGKPVTLSCSQTLNHNVMYWYQQKSSQAPKLLFHYYDKDFNNEADTPDNFQSRRPNTSFCFLDIRSPGLGDTAMYLCATSRDTAGGTEAFFGQGTRLTVV.

The gene calls are TRBV5-1 and TRBJ1-6; no reliable D call. The CDR3 sequence is 13 residues long. Germline CDR1 SGHRS, CDR2 YFSETQ. V lost 0 bases and J 11 bases, leaving 9 bases between the germline ends. CDR3 loop: CASSLVQDPPLHF. CDR3 DNA sequence: TGCGCCAGCAGCTTGGTGCAGGATCCACCCCTCCACTTT.

This chain links TRBV7-8 with TRBJ2-7, with D unclear. The CDR3 consists of 13 residues. V lost 5 bases and J 4 bases, leaving 12 bases between the germline ends. Germline CDR1 is SGHVS and CDR2 is FQNEAQ. DNA of the CDR3: TGTGCCAGCAGCCCCACCCCTGGGTACGAGCAGTACTTC. Protein sequence: CASSPTPGYEQYF.

This chain uses TRBV2 with TRBJ1-5; 7 nucleotides match TRBD1. The germline CDR1 and CDR2 sequences are SNHLY and FYNNEI. V trimming: 10 bases; J trimming: 2 bases; junction bases outside the gene matches: 5. The CDR3 consists of 13 residues. The CDR3: CANRGSGNQPQHF. The CDR3, as DNA: TGTGCCAACAGGGGATCGGGCAATCAGCCCCAGCATTTT.

The rearrangement links TRBV20-1 to TRBJ1-4, with a tentative D call TRBD1 (6 bases). The CDR3 is made up of 13 amino acids. CDR1 is DFQATT, CDR2 SNEGSKA, per germline (reference sequence). The V end lost 0 bases, the J end lost 6 bases, and 8 bases lay between the germline ends. CDR3 region: CSARDHRDEKLFF. The CDR3 DNA is TGCAGTGCTAGAGATCACAGGGATGAAAAACTGTTTTTT.

There are many counts of this clonotype. The chain uses TRBV6-1 and TRBJ1-4; TRBD1 is a possible D gene (5 bases). CDR1 is MNHNS and CDR2 is SASEGT in the germline V gene. V lost 2 bases and J lost 2, with 15 bases in between. CDR3 size: 17 residues. The CDR3 region has the DNA TGTGCCAGCAGTGAATGGGGCTTGGGAAGGACTAATGAAAAACTGTTTTTT. It codes for CASSEWGLGRTNEKLFF.

The J gene is TRBJ2-7, the V gene TRBV2, with TRBD1 matching over 10 bases. This CDR3 has 15 residues. Trimming took 5 bases from V and 4 from J; bases not matched to a gene: 8. Germline V gives CDR1 SNHLY, CDR2 FYNNEI. The CDR3 loop is CASSPAGQGGYEQYF. In DNA, the CDR3 is TGTGCCAGCAGTCCCGCCGGACAGGGGGGGTACGAGCAGTACTTC.

The genes are TRBV5-4 and TRBJ2-3; 15 bases match TRBD2. This CDR3 has 19 amino acids. Germline trimming cut 0 bases from V and 0 bases from J; bases unmatched to any gene: 5. Germline-derived CDR1 and CDR2 are SGHNT and YYREEE (reference sequence). CDR3 nucleotides: TGTGCCAGCAGCTTGGCCGGGACTAGCGGGGGGCGGAGCACAGATACGCAGTATTTT. It specifies CASSLAGTSGGRSTDTQYF.

The chain combines TRBV19 with TRBJ2-1, with 8 positions matching TRBD2. The CDR3 runs 15 residues. CDR1 and CDR2 from the germline V gene are LNHDA and SQIVND (reference sequence). V shed 7 bases, J shed 3 bases, and the junction held 8 bases outside the gene matches. CDR3: CASKTDAGGYNEQFF. As DNA, the CDR3 is TGTGCCAGTAAGACGGACGCGGGAGGCTACAATGAGCAGTTCTTC. The full variable domain, in which reference TRBV19 and TRBJ2-1 provide the parts outside the CDR3, is DGGITQSPKYLFRKEGQNVTLSCEQNLNHDAMYWYRQDPGQGLRLIYYSQIVNDFQKGDIAEGYSVSREKKESFPLTVTSAQKNPTAFYLCASKTDAGGYNEQFFGPGTRLTVL.